The source of this T cell receptor beta chain is a study of human T cells and chemical hapten exposure. TCRdb re-called the RACE reads through MiXCR, storing one row per CDR3 protein. The sample records approximately 260,000 distinct CDR3 sequences, roughly 7.4% being singletons. Trimming cost V 6 bases and J 0 bases, with 14 bases left between them. This CDR3 contains 14 residues. The germline CDR1 and CDR2 sequences are SQVTM and ANQGSEA. As for time point: pre-sensitization, week 0. Treatment: therapeutic diphenylcyclopropenone sensitization with weekly scalp DPC. This clonotype was detected a few times.

The chain combines TRBV29-1 with TRBJ1-1; D might be TRBD1 (5 bases). The input for sequencing was whole blood, taken in connection with sensitization to the hapten diphenylcyclopropenone (DPC). The TCR comes from a man between 18 and 29 years old with alopecia areata. Some clones in this sample may be carry-over from other donors' samples. The CDR3 is CSVRGLSMNTEAFF. The CDR3 DNA reads as TGCAGCGTGCGGGGGTTATCCATGAACACTGAAGCTTTCTTT.